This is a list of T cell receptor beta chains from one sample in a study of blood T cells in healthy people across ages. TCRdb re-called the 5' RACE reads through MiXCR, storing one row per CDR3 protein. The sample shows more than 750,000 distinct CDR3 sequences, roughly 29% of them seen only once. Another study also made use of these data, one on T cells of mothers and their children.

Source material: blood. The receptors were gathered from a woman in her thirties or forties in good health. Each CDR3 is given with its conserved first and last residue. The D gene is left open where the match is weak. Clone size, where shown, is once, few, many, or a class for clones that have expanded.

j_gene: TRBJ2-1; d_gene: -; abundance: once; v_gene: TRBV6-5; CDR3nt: TGTGCCAGCCGGTGGAGCTCCCACAATGAGCAGTTCTTC; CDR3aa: CASRWSSHNEQFF
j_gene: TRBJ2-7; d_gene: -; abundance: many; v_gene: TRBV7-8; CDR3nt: TGTGCCAGCAGCTTAGAGAGGGGGGGATACGAGCAGTACTTC; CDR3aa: CASSLERGGYEQYF
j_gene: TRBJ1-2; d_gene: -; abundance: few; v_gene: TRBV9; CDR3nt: TGTGCCAGCAGCGAACTAGGCTCTCCTAACTATGGCTACACCTTC; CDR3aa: CASSELGSPNYGYTF
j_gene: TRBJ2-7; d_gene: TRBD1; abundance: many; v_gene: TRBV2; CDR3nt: TGTGCCAGCAGTGGACAGGGGTTTCTGAACGAGCAGTACTTC; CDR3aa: CASSGQGFLNEQYF
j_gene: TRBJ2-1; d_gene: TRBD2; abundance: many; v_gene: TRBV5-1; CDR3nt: TGCGCCAGCAGCAGAGGTAGCGGGGTCTCCTACAATGAGCAGTTCTTC; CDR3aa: CASSRGSGVSYNEQFF
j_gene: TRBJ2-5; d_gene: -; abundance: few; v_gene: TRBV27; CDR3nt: TGTGCCACAAAGAGGGGTTCCGAGACCCAGTACTTC; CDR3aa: CATKRGSETQYF
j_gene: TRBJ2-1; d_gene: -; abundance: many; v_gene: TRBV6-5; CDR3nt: TGTGCCAGCAGTTTAGGGTCGTGGGTTAACGATGAGCAGTTCTTC; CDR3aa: CASSLGSWVNDEQFF
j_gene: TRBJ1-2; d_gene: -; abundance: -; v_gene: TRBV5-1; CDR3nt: TGCGCCAGCAGCTTGAGGCAGGAGAAGGGTGGCTACACCTTC; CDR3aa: CASSLRQEKGGYTF
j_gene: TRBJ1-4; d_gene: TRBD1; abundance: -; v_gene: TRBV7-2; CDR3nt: TGTGCCAGCAGCACCGGGACAGGGGTTAAAAATGAAAAACTGTTTTTT; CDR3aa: CASSTGTGVKNEKLFF
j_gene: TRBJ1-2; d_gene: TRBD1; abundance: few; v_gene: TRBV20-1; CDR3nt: TGCAGGACCGGGACAGGGGACTATGGCTACACCTTC; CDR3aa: CRTGTGDYGYTF
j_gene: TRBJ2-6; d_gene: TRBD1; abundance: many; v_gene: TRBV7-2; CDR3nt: TGTGCCAGCAGCCCGCGGACAGGATTCAGCTCTGGGGCCAACGTCCTGACTTTC; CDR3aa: CASSPRTGFSSGANVLTF
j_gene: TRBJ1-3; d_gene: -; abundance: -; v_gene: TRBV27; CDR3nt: TGTGCCAGCCAGTTCAGTTCGTACTCTGGAAACACCATATATTTT; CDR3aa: CASQFSSYSGNTIYF
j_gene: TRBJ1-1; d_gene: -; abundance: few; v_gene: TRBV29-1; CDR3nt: TGCAGCGTTGCAAGGGGGACTGAAGCTTTCTTT; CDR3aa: CSVARGTEAFF
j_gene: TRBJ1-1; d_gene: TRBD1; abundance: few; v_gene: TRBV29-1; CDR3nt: TGCAGCGTTCTTGGACAGGGGGCGGACGCTTTCTTT; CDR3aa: CSVLGQGADAFF
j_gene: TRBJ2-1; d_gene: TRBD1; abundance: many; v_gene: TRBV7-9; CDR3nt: TGTGCCAGCAGCCCGGGACGGACAGGGGGCAACAATGAGCAGTTCTTC; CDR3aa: CASSPGRTGGNNEQFF
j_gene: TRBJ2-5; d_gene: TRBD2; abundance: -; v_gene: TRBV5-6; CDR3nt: TGTGCCAGCAGCCCTTCGGAAATAGCGGGGATTGAGACCCAGTACTTC; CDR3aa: CASSPSEIAGIETQYF
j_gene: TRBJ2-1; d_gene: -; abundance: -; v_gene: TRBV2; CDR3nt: TGTGCCAGCAGTCAATATACTAGCCCTACGTACAATGAGCAGTTCTTC; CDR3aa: CASSQYTSPTYNEQFF
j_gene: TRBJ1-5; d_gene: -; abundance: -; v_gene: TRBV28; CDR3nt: TGTGCCAGCAGCCTTCCTGGGGGAAGGCAGCCCCAGCATTTT; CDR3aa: CASSLPGGRQPQHF
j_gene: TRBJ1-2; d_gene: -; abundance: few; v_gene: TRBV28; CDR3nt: TGTGCCAGCAGTTGGGGACACGTTATGGGCTACACCTTC; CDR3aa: CASSWGHVMGYTF
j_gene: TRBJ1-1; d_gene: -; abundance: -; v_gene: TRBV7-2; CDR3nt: TGTGCCAGCAGCTTAGTTCCCCAGGATACTGAAGCTTTCTTT; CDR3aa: CASSLVPQDTEAFF
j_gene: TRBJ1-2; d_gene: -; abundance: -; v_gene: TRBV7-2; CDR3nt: TGTGCCAGCAGCTGGGACACCCAACTTAACTATGGCTACACCTTC; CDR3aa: CASSWDTQLNYGYTF
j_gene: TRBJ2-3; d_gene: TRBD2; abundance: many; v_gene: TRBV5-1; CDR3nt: TGCGCCAGCAGCTTACGACTGAGGACTAGGTCCGATACGCAGTATTTT; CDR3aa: CASSLRLRTRSDTQYF
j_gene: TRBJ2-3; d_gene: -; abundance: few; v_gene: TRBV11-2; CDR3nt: TGTGCCAGCAGCTTAGATCCGGAAATGGCAATGAGCACAGATACGCAGTATTTT; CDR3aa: CASSLDPEMAMSTDTQYF
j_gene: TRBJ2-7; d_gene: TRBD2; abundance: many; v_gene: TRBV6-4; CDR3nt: TGTGCCAGCAGTGACTCCAAACTAGCGGGGGTCACATACGAGCAGTACTTC; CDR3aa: CASSDSKLAGVTYEQYF
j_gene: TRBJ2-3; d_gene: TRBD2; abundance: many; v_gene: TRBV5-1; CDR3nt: TGCGCCAGCAGCCCCCCTAGCGGGGGGCCCGATACGCAGTATTTT; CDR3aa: CASSPPSGGPDTQYF
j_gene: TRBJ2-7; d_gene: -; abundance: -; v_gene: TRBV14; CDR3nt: TGTGCCAGCAGCCAAGCCACAGGGTATTTTTACGAGCAGTACTTC; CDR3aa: CASSQATGYFYEQYF
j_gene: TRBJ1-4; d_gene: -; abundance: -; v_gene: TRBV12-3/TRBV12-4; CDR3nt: TGTGCCTGCTGGCGGGGATTTAATGAAAAACTGTTTTTT; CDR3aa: CACWRGFNEKLFF
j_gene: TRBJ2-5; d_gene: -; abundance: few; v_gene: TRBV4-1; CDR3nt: TGCGCCAGCAGCAAAACCCCGCGGAACGACCAAGAGACCCAGTACTTC; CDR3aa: CASSKTPRNDQETQYF